This section outlines one T cell receptor beta chain sequence together with its context. Sequence at one end of the junction differs from germline and may be a read error. MiXCR, applied by TCRdb to the 5' RACE reads, yields one record per CDR3 protein. Among roughly 1.6 million distinct CDR3 sequences listed, about 31% were seen once. The data were obtained in a study of identical twins. Germline assignment: CDR1 SGHDN and CDR2 FVKESK. This CDR3 contains 15 residues. This chain connects TRBV14 to TRBJ1-6; D ambiguous. Sequenced sample: cord blood. The source of this sequence is a newborn girl in good health. The DNA for the CDR3 is TGTGCCAGCAGCCAAATGAGAGGCTTAGGTTCACCCCCCCACTTT. This translates into CASSQMRGLGSPPHF.